This T cell receptor beta chain was observed in a study of blood T cell repertoires in COVID-19. About the study: Researchers got acute and convalescent COVID-19 samples from the United States, Italy and Spain.

This CDR3 has 14 residues. The germline gives CDR1 SQVTM, CDR2 ANQGSEA. The ends were cut back, 4 bases at V and 0 bases at J, with 9 bases in the middle. Repertoires were generated with immunoSEQ multiplex PCR, while TCRdb's copy carries only in-frame clones and drops some. The data contain tens of thousands of clones, about four fifths of them seen just once; the ten biggest clones take up 8.8%. This clone has a handful of counts. The source of this sequence is a man aged 55-75 years with acute or convalescent COVID-19. The chain links TRBV29-1 to TRBJ2-2; unclear D gene. Material for sequencing was peripheral blood. The CDR3 loop is CSVVPGTNTGELFF. The DNA for the CDR3 is TGCAGCGTTGTGCCAGGAACGAACACCGGGGAGCTGTTTTTT.